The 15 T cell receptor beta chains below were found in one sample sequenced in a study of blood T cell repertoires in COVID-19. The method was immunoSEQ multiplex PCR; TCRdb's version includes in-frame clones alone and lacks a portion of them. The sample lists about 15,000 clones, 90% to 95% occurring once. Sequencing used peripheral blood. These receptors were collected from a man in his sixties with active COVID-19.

CDR3 sequence reads: CASSQDSALAGGIDTQYF. In DNA, the CDR3 is TGCGCCAGCAGCCAAGATAGCGCGCTAGCGGGGGGCATAGATACGCAGTATTTT. The chain is built from TRBV4-1 and TRBJ2-3; 11 bases agree with TRBD2. The V segment lost 0 bases and the J segment 5 bases; nucleotides outside the gene matches: 10. This CDR3 has 18 residues. Germline-derived CDR1 and CDR2 are MGHRA and YSYEKL.

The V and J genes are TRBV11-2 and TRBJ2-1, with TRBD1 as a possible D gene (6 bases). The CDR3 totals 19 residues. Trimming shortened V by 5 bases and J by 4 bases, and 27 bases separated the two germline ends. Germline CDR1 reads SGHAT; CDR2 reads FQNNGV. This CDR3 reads CASSALGPPDRWIYNEQFF. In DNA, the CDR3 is TGTGCCAGCAGCGCCCTGGGGCCCCCTGACAGGTGGATATACAATGAGCAGTTCTTC.

In DNA form, the CDR3 reads TGTGCCAGCAGCCAAGACACTCTCCGCGAGCAGTACTTC. Protein product: CASSQDTLREQYF. The chain combines TRBV14 with TRBJ2-7; D gene uncertain. Trimming stripped 0 bases from V and 6 bases from J, with 9 bases between. This CDR3 has 13 residues. The germline CDR1 and CDR2 sequences are SGHDN and FVKESK.

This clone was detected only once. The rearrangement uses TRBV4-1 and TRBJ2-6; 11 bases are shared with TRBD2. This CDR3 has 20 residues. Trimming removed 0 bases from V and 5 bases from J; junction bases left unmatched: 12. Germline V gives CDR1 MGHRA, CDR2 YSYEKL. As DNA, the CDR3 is TGCGCCAGCAGCCAAGAAAGTAGGGTTAGCGGGGGGGCGAGGGCCAACGTCCTGACTTTC. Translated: CASSQESRVSGGARANVLTF.

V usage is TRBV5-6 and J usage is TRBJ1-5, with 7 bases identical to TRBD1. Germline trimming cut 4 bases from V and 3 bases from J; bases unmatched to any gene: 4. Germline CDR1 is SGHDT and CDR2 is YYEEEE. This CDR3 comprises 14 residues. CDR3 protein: CASSTGQFNQPQHF. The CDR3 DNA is TGTGCCAGCAGCACGGGACAGTTCAATCAGCCCCAGCATTTT.

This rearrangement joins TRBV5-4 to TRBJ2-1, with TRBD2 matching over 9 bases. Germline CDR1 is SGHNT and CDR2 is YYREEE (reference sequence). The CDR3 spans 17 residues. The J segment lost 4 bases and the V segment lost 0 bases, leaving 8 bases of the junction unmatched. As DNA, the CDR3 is TGTGCCAGCAGCTTGGGTGGCGGGGGGGCCTCATACAATGAGCAGTTCTTC. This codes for CASSLGGGGASYNEQFF.

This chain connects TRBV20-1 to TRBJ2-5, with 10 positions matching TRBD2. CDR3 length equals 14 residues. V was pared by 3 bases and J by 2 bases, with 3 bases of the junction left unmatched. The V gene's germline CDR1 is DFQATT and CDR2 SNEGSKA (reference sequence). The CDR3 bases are TGCAGTGCTAGTAAACTAGCGGGGCAAGAGACCCAGTACTTC. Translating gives CSASKLAGQETQYF.

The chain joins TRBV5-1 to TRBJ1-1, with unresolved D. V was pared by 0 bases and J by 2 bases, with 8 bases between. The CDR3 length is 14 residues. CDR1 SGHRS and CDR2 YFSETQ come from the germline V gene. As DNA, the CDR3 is TGCGCCAGCAGCTTGGATCCGGGAAACACTGAAGCTTTCTTT. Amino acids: CASSLDPGNTEAFF.

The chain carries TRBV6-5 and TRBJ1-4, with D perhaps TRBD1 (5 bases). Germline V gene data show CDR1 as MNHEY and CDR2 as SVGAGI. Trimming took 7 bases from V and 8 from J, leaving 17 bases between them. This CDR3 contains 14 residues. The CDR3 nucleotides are TGTGCCAGCACCAACTCCTGGGGGGGGGAAAAACTGTTTTTT. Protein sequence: CASTNSWGGEKLFF.

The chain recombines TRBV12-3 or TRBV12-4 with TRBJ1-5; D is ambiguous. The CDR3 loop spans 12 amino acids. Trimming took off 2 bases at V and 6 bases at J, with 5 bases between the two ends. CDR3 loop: CASSLSPQPQHF. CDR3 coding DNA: TGTGCCAGCAGTTTATCTCCTCAGCCCCAGCATTTT.

The chain's CDR3 is CASSPGGGALAYEQYV. In nucleotides, the CDR3 is TGTGCCAGCTCACCGGGTGGGGGGGCCCTCGCCTACGAGCAGTACGTC. The chain combines TRBV18 with TRBJ2-7, with D perhaps TRBD2 (7 bases). V was trimmed by 3 bases and J by 2 bases, leaving 17 bases between them. Germline CDR1 KGHSH, CDR2 LQKENI. The CDR3 covers 16 residues.

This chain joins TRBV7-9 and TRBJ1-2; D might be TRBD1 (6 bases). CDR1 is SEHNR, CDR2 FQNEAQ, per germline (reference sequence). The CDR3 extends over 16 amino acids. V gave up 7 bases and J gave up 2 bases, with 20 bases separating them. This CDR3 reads CASMDNPGQKNYGYTF. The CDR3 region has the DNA TGTGCCAGCATGGACAACCCGGGACAAAAAAACTATGGCTACACCTTC.

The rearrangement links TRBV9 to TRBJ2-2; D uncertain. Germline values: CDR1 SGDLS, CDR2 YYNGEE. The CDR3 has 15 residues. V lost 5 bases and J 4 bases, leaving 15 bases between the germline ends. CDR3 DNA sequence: TGTGCCAGCAGTGACACGCATGGAACCACCGGGGAGCTGTTTTTT. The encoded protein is CASSDTHGTTGELFF. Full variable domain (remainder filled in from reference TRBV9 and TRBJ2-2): DSGVTQTPKHLITATGQRVTLRCSPRSGDLSVYWYQQSLDQGLQFLIQYYNGEERAKGNILERFSAQQFPDLHSELNLSSLELGDSALYFCASSDTHGTTGELFFGEGSRLTVL.

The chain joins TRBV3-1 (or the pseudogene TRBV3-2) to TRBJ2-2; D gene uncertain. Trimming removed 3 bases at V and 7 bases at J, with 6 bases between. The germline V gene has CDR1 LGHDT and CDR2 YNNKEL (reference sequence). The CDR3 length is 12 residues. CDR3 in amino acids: CASSHRVGELFF. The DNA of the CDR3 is TGTGCCAGCAGCCACCGCGTCGGGGAGCTGTTTTTT.

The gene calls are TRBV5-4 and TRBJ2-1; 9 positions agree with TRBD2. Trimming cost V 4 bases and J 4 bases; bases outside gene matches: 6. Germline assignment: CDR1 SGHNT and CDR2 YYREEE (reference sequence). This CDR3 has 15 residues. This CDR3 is CASSGGTSRYNEQFF. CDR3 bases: TGTGCCAGCAGCGGGGGGACTAGCCGTTACAATGAGCAGTTCTTC.